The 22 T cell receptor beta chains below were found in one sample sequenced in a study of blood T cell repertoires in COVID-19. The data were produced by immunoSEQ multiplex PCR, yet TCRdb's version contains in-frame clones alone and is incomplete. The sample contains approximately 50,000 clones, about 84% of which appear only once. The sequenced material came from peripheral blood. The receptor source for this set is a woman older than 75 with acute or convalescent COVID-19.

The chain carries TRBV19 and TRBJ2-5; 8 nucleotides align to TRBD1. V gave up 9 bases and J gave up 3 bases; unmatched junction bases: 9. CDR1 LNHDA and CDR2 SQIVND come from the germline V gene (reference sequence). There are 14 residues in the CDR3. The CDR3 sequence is CASGASGGKETQYF. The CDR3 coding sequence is TGTGCCAGCGGCGCCTCAGGGGGCAAAGAGACCCAGTACTTC.

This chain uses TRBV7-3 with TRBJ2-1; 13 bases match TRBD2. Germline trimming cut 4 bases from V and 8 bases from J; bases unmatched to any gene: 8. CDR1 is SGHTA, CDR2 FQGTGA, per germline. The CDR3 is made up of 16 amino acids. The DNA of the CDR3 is TGTGCCAGCAGCTCGACGACTAGCGGGGGGTCGGATGAGCAGTTCTTC. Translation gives CASSSTTSGGSDEQFF. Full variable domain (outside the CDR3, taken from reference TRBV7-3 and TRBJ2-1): GAGVSQTPSNKVTEKGKYVELRCDPISGHTALYWYRQSLGQGPEFLIYFQGTGAADDSGLPNDRFFAVRPEGSVSTLKIQRTERGDSAVYLCASSSTTSGGSDEQFFGPGTRLTVL.

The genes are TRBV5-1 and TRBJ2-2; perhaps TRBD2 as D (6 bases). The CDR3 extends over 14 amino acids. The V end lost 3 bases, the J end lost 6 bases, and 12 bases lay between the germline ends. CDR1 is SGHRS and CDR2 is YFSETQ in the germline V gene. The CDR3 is CASSSTSTSGELFF. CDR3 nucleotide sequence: TGCGCCAGCAGCTCGACTAGTACCTCCGGGGAGCTGTTTTTT.

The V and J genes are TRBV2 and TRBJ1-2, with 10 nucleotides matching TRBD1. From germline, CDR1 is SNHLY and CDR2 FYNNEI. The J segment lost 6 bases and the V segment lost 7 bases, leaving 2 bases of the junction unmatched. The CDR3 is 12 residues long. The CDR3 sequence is CASTGQGDGYTF. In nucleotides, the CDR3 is TGTGCCAGCACCGGACAGGGGGATGGCTACACCTTC.

CDR3 bases: TGTGCCAGCTCACCACGTCGGGACAGGGAAGGCACTGAAGCTTTCTTT. It is translated as CASSPRRDREGTEAFF. The rearrangement joins TRBV18 to TRBJ1-1; 9 bases align to TRBD1. Looked up from germline, CDR1 is KGHSH and CDR2 is LQKENI. CDR3 length: 16 residues. V lost 1 base and J lost 4; bases outside the gene matches: 7.

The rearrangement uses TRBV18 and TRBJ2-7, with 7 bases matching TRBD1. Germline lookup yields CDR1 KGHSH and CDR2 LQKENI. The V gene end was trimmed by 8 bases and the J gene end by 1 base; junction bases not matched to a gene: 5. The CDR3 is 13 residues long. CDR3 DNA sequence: TGTGCCAGCACGACAGGGAATTCCTACGAGCAGTACTTC. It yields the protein CASTTGNSYEQYF.

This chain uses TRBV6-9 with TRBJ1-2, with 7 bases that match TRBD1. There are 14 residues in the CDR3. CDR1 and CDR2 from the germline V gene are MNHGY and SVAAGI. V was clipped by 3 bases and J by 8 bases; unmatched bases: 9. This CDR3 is CASSYDRARAGYTF. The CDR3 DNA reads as TGTGCCAGCAGTTACGACAGGGCGCGAGCGGGCTACACCTTC.

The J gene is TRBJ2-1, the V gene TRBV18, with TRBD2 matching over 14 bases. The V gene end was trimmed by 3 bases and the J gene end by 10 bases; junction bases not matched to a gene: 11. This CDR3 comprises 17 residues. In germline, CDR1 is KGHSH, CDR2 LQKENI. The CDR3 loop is CASSPISTSGRAGEQFF. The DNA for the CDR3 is TGTGCCAGCTCACCCATATCGACTAGCGGGAGGGCCGGGGAGCAGTTCTTC.

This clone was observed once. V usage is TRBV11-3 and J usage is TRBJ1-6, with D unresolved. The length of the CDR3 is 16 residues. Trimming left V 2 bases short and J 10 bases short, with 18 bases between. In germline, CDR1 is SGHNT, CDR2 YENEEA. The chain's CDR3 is CASSLTRNRAGSPLHF. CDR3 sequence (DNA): TGTGCCAGCAGCTTAACTAGGAACCGGGCGGGGTCACCCCTCCACTTT.

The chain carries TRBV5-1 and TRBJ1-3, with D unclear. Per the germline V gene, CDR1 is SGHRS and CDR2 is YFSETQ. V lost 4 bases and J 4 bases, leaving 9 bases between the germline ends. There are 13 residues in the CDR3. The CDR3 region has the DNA TGCGCCAGCAGCGCGGATGGCGGAAACACCATATATTTT. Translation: CASSADGGNTIYF. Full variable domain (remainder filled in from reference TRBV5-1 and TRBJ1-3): KAGVTQTPRYLIKTRGQQVTLSCSPISGHRSVSWYQQTPGQGLQFLFEYFSETQRNKGNFPGRFSGRQFSNSRSEMNVSTLELGDSALYLCASSADGGNTIYFGEGSWLTVV.

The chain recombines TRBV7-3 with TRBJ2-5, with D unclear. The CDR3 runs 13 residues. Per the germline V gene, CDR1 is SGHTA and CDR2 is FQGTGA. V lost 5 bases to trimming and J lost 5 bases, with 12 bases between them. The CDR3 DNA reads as TGTGCCAGCAGCCCCACGGTAATGGAGACCCAGTACTTC. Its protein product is CASSPTVMETQYF. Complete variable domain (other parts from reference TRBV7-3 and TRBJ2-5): GAGVSQTPSNKVTEKGKYVELRCDPISGHTALYWYRQSLGQGPEFLIYFQGTGAADDSGLPNDRFFAVRPEGSVSTLKIQRTERGDSAVYLCASSPTVMETQYFGPGTRLLVL.

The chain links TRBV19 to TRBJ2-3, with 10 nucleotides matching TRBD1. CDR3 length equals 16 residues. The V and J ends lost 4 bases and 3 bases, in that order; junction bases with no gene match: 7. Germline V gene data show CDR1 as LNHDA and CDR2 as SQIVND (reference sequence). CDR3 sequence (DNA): TGTGCCAGTAGTAAGGACAGGGGGATGCTAACAGATACGCAGTATTTT. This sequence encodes CASSKDRGMLTDTQYF. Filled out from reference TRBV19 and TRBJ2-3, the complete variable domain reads DGGITQSPKYLFRKEGQNVTLSCEQNLNHDAMYWYRQDPGQGLRLIYYSQIVNDFQKGDIAEGYSVSREKKESFPLTVTSAQKNPTAFYLCASSKDRGMLTDTQYFGPGTRLTVL.

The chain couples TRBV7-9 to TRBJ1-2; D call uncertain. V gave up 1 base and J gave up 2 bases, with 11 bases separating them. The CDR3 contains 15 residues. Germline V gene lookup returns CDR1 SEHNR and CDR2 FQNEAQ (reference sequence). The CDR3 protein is CASSLVEGWNYGYTF. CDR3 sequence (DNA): TGTGCCAGCAGCTTAGTGGAGGGCTGGAACTATGGCTACACCTTC.

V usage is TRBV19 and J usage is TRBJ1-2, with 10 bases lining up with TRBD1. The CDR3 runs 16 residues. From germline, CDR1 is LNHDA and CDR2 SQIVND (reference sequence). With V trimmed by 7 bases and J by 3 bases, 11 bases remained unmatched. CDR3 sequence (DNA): TGTGCCAGTACTAGGCCAGGGACAGGGGACGACTATGGCTACACCTTC. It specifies CASTRPGTGDDYGYTF.

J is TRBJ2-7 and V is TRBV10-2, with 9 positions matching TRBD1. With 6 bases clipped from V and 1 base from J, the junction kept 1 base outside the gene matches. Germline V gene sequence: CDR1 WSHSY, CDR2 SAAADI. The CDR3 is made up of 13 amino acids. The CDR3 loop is CASRGQGSYEQYV. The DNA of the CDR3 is TGCGCCAGCAGAGGACAGGGGTCCTACGAGCAGTACGTC.

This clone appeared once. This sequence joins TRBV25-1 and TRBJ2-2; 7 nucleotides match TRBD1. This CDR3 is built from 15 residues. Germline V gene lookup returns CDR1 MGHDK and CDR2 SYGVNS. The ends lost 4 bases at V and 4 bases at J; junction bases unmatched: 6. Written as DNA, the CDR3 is TGTGCCAGCAGTGGACAGGGTGTGACCACCGGGGAGCTGTTTTTT. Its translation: CASSGQGVTTGELFF.

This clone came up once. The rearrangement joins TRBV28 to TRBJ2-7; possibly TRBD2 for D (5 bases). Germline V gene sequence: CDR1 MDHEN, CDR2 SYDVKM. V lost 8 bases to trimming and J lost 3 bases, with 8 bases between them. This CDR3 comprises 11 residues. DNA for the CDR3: TGTGCCAGCCGCCGGGACTACGAGCAGTACTTC. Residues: CASRRDYEQYF. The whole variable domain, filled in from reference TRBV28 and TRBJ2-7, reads DVKVTQSSRYLVKRTGEKVFLECVQDMDHENMFWYRQDPGLGLRLIYFSYDVKMKEKGDIPEGYSVSREKKERFSLILESASTNQTSMYLCASRRDYEQYFGPGTRLTVT.

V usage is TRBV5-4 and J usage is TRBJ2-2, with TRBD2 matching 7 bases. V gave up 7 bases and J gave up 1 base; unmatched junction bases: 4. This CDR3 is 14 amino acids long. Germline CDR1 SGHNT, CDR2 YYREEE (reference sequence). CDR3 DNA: TGTGCCAGCGGTGGGGAGGGGAACACCGGGGAGCTGTTTTTT. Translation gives CASGGEGNTGELFF.

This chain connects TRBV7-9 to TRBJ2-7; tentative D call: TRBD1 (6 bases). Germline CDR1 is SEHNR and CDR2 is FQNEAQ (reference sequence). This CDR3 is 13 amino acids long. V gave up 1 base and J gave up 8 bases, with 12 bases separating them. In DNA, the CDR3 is TGTGCCAGCAGCTTAGACAGGGAGAGAAAGCAGTACTTC. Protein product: CASSLDRERKQYF.

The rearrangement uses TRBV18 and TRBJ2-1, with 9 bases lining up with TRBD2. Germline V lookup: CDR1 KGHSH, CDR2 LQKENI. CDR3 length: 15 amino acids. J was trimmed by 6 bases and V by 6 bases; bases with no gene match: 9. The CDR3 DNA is TGTGCCAGCTCGAAAGGACTAGCGCCCACCAATGAGCAGTTCTTC. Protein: CASSKGLAPTNEQFF.

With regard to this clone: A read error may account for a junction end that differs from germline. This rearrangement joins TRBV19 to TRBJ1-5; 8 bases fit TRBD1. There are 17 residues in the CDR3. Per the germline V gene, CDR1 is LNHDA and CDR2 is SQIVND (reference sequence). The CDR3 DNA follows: TGTGCCAGTAGTTTAGATGGGACAGGCGCGGGCAATCAGCCCCAGCATTTT. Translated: CASSLDGTGAGNQPQHF.

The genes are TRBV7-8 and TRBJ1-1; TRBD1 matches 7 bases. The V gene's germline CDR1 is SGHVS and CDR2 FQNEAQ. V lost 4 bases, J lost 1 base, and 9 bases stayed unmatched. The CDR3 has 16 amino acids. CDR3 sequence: CASSSRTGLENTEAFF. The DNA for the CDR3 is TGTGCCAGCAGCTCAAGGACAGGACTTGAGAACACTGAAGCTTTCTTT.